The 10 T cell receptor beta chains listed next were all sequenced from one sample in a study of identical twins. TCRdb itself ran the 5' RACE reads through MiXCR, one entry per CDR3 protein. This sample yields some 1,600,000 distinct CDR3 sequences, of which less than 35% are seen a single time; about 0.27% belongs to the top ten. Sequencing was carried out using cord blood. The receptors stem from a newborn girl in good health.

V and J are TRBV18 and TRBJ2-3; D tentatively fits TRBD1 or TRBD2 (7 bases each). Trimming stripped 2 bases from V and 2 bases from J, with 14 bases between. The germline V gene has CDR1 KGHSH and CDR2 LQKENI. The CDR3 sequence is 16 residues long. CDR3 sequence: CASSPTGGQYTDTQYF. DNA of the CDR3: TGTGCCAGCTCACCAACGGGGGGACAGTACACAGATACGCAGTATTTT.

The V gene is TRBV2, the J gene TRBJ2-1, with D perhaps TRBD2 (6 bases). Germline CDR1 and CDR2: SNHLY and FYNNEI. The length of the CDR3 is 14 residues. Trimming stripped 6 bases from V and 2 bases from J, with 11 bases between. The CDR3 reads CASRTGTPYNEQFF. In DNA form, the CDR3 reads TGTGCCAGCAGGACCGGGACTCCCTACAATGAGCAGTTCTTC.

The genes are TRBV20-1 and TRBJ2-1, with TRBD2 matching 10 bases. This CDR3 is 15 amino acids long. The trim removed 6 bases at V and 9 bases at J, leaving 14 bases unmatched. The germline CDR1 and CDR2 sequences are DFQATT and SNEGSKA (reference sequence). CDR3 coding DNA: TGCAGTGCCGCACCCCTAGCGGGAGAGCGTGTTGAGCAGTTCTTC. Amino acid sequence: CSAAPLAGERVEQFF.

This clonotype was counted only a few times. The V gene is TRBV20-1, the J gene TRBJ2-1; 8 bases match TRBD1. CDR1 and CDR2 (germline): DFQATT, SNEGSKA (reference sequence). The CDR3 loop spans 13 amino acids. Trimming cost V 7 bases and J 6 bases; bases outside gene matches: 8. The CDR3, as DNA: TGCAGTGACAGGACAGGGAGAAGCAATGAGCAGTTCTTC. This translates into CSDRTGRSNEQFF.

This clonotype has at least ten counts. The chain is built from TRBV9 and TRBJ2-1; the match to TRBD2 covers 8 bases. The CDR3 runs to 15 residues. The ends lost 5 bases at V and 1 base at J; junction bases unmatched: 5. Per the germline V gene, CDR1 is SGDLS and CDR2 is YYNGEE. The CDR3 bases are TGTGCCAGCAGTCCAGGGACTAGGTCCTACAATGAGCAGTTCTTC. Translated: CASSPGTRSYNEQFF. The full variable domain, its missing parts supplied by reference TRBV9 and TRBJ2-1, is DSGVTQTPKHLITATGQRVTLRCSPRSGDLSVYWYQQSLDQGLQFLIQYYNGEERAKGNILERFSAQQFPDLHSELNLSSLELGDSALYFCASSPGTRSYNEQFFGPGTRLTVL.

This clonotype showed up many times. CDR3: CAINKRDGDTQYF. The CDR3, as DNA: TGTGCCATCAACAAAAGGGACGGAGATACGCAGTATTTT. The rearrangement uses TRBV10-3 and TRBJ2-3; either TRBD1 or TRBD2 may supply D (5 bases each). Germline V gene sequence: CDR1 ENHRY, CDR2 SYGVKD. The CDR3 length is 13 residues. With 7 bases removed from V and 5 bases from J, the gap between germline ends came to 13 bases.

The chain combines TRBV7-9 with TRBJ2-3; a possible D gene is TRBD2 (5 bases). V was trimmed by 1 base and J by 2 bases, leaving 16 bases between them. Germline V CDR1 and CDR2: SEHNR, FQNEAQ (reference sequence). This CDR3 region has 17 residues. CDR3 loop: CASSLDSGFFLTDTQYF. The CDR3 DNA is TGTGCCAGCAGCTTAGATTCGGGGTTTTTCCTCACAGATACGCAGTATTTT.

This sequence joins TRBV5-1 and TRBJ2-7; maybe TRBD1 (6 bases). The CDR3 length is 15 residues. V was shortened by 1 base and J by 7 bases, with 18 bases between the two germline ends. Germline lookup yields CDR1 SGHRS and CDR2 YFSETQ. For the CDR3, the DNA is TGCGCCAGCAGCTTGCCCCGTCAGGGGCCCAATGAGCAGTACTTC. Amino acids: CASSLPRQGPNEQYF.

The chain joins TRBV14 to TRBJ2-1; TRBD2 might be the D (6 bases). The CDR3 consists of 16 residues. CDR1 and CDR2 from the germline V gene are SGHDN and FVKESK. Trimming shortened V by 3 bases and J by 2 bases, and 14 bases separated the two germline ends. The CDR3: CASSQISGFPYNEQFF. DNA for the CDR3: TGTGCCAGCAGCCAGATAAGCGGGTTCCCCTACAATGAGCAGTTCTTC.

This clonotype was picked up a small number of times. This chain's CDR3 is CASSPTSGGAVDEQFF. The CDR3 DNA is TGTGCCAGCAGCCCGACTAGCGGGGGGGCCGTAGATGAGCAGTTCTTC. V is TRBV7-2 and J is TRBJ2-1; 14 bases match TRBD2. V gave up 5 bases and J gave up 8 bases; unmatched junction bases: 8. Germline assignment: CDR1 SGHTA and CDR2 FQGNSA. The CDR3 consists of 16 residues.